Included here is one TCR beta chain sequence, with context. The antigen is undetermined. Study findings and constraints: Tumor memory CD4+ T cell TCR gene usage clustered with blood and lymph node memory CD4+ cells and lymph node naive CD4+ cells. Larger-cohort validation covered only one TCR beta V-J rearrangement. Greatest tumor Treg TCR overlap was with tumor naive CD4+ cells.

Trimming cost V 4 bases and J 4 bases, with 12 bases left between them. Germline V gene sequence: CDR1 SGHRS, CDR2 YFSETQ. This CDR3 contains 14 residues. After constant-region reverse-primer amplification, full-length variable regions underwent semi-nested PCR with Nested Universal Primer A. MiXCR, run by TCRdb on the 5' RACE reads, gives a single entry per CDR3 protein. The sample carries 55,000 to 75,000 distinct CDR3 sequences, around 30% recorded once. V usage is TRBV5-1 and J usage is TRBJ1-3, with D possibly TRBD1 on 5 matching bases. The receptor comes from a female donor with breast cancer. Sequencing was done on a sample of tumor-infiltrating naive CD4+ T cells sorted from the breast tumor. Subset denoted: naive CD4+ T cells, CD4+CD45RA+CD25-. CDR3 region: CASSPVGGGNTIYF. CDR3 nucleotide sequence: TGCGCCAGCAGCCCCGTGGGGGGAGGAAACACCATATATTTT.